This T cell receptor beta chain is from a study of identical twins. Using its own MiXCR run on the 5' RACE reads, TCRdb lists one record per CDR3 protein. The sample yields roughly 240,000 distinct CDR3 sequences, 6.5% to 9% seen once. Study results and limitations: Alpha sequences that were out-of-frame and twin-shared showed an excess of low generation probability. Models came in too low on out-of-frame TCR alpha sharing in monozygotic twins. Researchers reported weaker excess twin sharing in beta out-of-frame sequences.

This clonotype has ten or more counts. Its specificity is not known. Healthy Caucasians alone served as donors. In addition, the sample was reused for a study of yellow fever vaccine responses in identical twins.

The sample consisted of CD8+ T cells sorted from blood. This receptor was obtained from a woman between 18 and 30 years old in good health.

For the CDR3, the DNA is TGTGCCATTGAGGCCATAGCAGCATACAATGAGCAGTTCTTC. Translation: CAIEAIAAYNEQFF. V usage is TRBV2 and J usage is TRBJ2-1, with no clear D. The CDR3 consists of 14 residues. With 10 bases removed from V and 4 bases from J, the gap between germline ends came to 17 bases. CDR1 is SNHLY, CDR2 FYNNEI, per germline.